This TCR beta chain is from a study of resident and recirculating memory T cells in vitiligo. Study-level points and caveats: Clonality differed among vitiligo lesions, with no unique dominant clone. Sequences differed between biopsy sites and patients, suggesting private specificity.

Worth noting for this clone: Its antigen is undetermined.

Clones were read by immunoSEQ multiplex PCR, and TCRdb kept only the in-frame ones, dropping some. The sample yields tens of thousands of clones, 80% to 95% seen once. This CDR3 has 18 residues. V was pared by 2 bases and J by 0 bases, with 20 bases between. Patients had to be free of confetti depigmentation, indicating active vitiligo. This sequence originates from a male donor with vitiligo. V is TRBV23-1 and J is TRBJ2-7, with D possibly TRBD1 on 6 matching bases. TRBV23-1 counts as an open reading frame of uncertain function. Sequencing input: blood. CDR3 loop: CASSQSSVGQNYSYEQYF. DNA of the CDR3: TGCGCCAGCAGTCAAAGCTCTGTAGGACAGAATTACTCCTACGAGCAGTACTTC.